These T cell receptor beta chains were read from a single sample in a study of blood T cell repertoires in COVID-19. Produced via immunoSEQ multiplex PCR; TCRdb's table is partial and in-frame only. The repertoire holds nearly 350,000 clones, with about 86% as singletons. Sequencing input: peripheral blood. Source of these receptors: a man younger than 45 with active or convalescent COVID-19. CDR3s leave out the opening cysteine and the closing phenylalanine or tryptophan.

j_gene	v_gene	CDR3aa
TRBJ1-1	TRBV6-5	ASSYTGQSEAF
TRBJ2-3	TRBV15	ATSRPDSTSTDTQY
TRBJ2-7	TRBV19	ARDCYEQY
TRBJ2-1	TRBV19	ASAPPPSYNEQF
TRBJ1-3	TRBV9	ASSVAIQGTRNTIY
TRBJ2-2	TRBV6-5	ASSRGRSNTGELF
TRBJ1-2	TRBV19	ASWADYGYT
TRBJ2-3	TRBV9	ASSVGGTPIHTQY
TRBJ2-3	TRBV19	ASRRARSTDTQF
TRBJ1-2	TRBV27	ASRELQGANYGYT
TRBJ2-1	TRBV4-3	ASSQGSGTYNEQF
TRBJ1-5	TRBV19	ATRTGNQPQH
TRBJ1-2	TRBV9	ASSPGGRDNYGYT
TRBJ2-7	TRBV28	ASSLFDEQY
TRBJ1-1	TRBV2	ARDRDREYTEAF
TRBJ2-1	TRBV7-9	ATTPGGSSYNEQF
TRBJ1-1	TRBV4-2	ASSQDWGGEAF
TRBJ2-1	TRBV7-8	ASSFRGRGAEQF
TRBJ1-2	TRBV24-1	ATSDSENNYGYT
TRBJ1-4	TRBV29-1	SVEVDSGRGKLF
TRBJ1-5	TRBV28	ASTNLPRPQH
TRBJ1-1	TRBV29-1	SVGRGGNTEAF
TRBJ2-3	TRBV30	AWSLADTDTQY
TRBJ1-4	TRBV7-9	ASSPPWEGAEKLF
TRBJ2-1	TRBV4-3	ASSLGLAGAGGQF
TRBJ2-1	TRBV27	ASSLATRVSHNEQF
TRBJ2-3	TRBV19	ATRGPTDTQY
TRBJ2-5	TRBV19	ASSFIPGSQETQY
TRBJ2-1	TRBV7-2	ASSWGDRGNEQF
TRBJ1-1	TRBV12-3/TRBV12-4	ASSTQGDTEAF
TRBJ2-5	TRBV10-2	ASSRGSQGETQY
TRBJ1-5	TRBV18	ASSRGGNQPQH
TRBJ2-3	TRBV24-1	ATSKSIASTDTQY
TRBJ2-7	TRBV27	ASSGGAGEQY
TRBJ1-5	TRBV18	ASSPGQHSNQPQH